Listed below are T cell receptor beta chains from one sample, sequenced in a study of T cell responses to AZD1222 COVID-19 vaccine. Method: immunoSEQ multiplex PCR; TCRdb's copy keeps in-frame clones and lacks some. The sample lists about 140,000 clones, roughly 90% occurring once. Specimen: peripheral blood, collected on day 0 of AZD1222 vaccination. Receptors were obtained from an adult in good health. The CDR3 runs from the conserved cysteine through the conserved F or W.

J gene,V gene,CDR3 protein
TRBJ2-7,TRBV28,CASSSVGTQGIYEQYF
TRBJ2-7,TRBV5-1,CASSLEGATLNEQYF
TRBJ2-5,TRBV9,CASSVGQVFQETQYF
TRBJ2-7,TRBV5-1,CASSTGHYEQYF
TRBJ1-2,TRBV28,CASSFAAARGYTF
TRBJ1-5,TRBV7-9,CASSLGWDIRDNQPQHF
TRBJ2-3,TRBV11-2,CASSVQRGTDTQYF
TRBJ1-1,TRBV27,CASRTDSRGWNTEAFF
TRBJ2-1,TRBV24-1,CATKGSGSYEQFF
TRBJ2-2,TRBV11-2,CASNKGGTGELFF
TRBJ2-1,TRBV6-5,CASTPTGVPYNEQFF
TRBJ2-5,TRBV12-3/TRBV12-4,CASSQYQETQYF
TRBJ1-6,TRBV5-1,CASSYTGPFTLRDNSPLHF
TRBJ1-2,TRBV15,CATSRGGSAAVSYGYTF
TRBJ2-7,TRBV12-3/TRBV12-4,CASSFSTGVEQYF
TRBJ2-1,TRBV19,CASSSKRSHYNEQFF
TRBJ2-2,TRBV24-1,CATQDTTGVIPNTGELFF
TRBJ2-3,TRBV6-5,CASRVRGRPTDTQYF
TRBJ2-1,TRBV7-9,CASSLRTVDNEQFF
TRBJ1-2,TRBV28,CASSLGGALYGYTF
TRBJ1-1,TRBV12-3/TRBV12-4,CASSLGLNTEAFF
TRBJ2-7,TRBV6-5,CASSKGRYEQYF
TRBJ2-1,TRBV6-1,CASSEASGTYNEQFF
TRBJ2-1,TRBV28,CASSLLAGVGYNEQFF
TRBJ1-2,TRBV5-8,CASSLVGSRGRGYTF
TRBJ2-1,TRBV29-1,CSVQGTKGNEQFF
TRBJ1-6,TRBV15,CATSRGDRPEPLHF
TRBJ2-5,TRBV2,CASWSGVVETQYF
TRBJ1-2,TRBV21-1,CASSKKVGSWNYGYTF
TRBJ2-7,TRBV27,CASSTSGGNEQYF
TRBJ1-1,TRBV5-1,CASSLAGGYTEAFF
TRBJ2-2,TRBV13,CASSGRTRQGGFGELFF
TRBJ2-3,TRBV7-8,CASSRGLAGGPGTDTQYF
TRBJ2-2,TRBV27,CASSSLAGGHNLWDTGELFF
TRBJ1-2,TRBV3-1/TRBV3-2,CASSQAAGTADGYTF
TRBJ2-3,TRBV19,CASSITGGLDTDTQYF
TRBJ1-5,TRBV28,CASSLDRYNQPQHF
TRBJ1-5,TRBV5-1,CASSLEGSSNQPQHF
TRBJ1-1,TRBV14,CASRDTGGSHGGTEAFF
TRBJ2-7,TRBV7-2,CASSSGQPGSTYEQYF
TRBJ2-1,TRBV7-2,CASSLGGALYNEQFF
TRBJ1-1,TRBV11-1,CASSLIQNTEAFF
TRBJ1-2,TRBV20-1,CSATENGYTF